These T cell receptor beta chains were read from a single sample in a study of cytomegalovirus exposure and HLA in healthy donors. The table came from immunoSEQ multiplex PCR; TCRdb's copy has only in-frame clones and leaves some out. The sample consists of about 180,000 clones, over 70% of them appearing once. Sequenced input: PBMCs. The receptors stem from a woman aged 25-40 years in good health and CMV-seropositive. CDR3s include the opening cysteine and the closing phenylalanine or tryptophan. A D gene is named only where the DNA matches it firmly. The size field is filled for only some rows; it gives once, few, many or a size class.

V gene	clone size	D gene	J gene	CDR3 protein	CDR3 DNA
TRBV27	once	TRBD1	TRBJ2-7	CASSRKQGSGEQYF	TGTGCCAGCAGTCGGAAACAGGGGTCGGGCGAGCAGTACTTC
TRBV27	NA	TRBD1	TRBJ2-1	CASSPGTATVLYNEQFF	TGTGCCAGCAGTCCTGGGACAGCCACGGTCCTATACAATGAGCAGTTCTTC
TRBV11-3	NA	TRBD2	TRBJ2-7	CASSGLAGGGEQYF	TGTGCCAGCAGCGGTCTTGCGGGAGGTGGCGAGCAGTACTTC
TRBV7-7	NA	NA	TRBJ2-1	CASSRQVGDNEQFF	TGTGCCAGCAGTAGACAGGTCGGGGACAATGAGCAGTTCTTC
TRBV5-1	NA	TRBD1	TRBJ2-5	CASSLGGGQIVQETQYF	TGCGCCAGCAGCTTGGGTGGGGGACAGATTGTTCAAGAGACCCAGTACTTC
TRBV4-1	NA	NA	TRBJ2-3	CASSQDRGDTDTQYF	TGCGCCAGCAGCCAAGACAGGGGAGACACAGATACGCAGTATTTT
TRBV5-1	few	TRBD2	TRBJ2-1	CASSLALAEVSSYNEQFF	TGCGCCAGCAGCTTGGCACTAGCGGAGGTGAGCTCCTACAATGAGCAGTTCTTC
TRBV10-2	NA	TRBD1	TRBJ2-1	CASSESSQGAVDEQFF	TGCGCCAGCAGTGAGTCGTCGCAGGGGGCGGTGGATGAGCAGTTCTTC
TRBV5-1	NA	TRBD1	TRBJ2-7	CASSFDRGGYEQYF	TGCGCCAGCAGCTTCGACAGGGGCGGGTACGAGCAGTACTTC
TRBV6-5	NA	TRBD2	TRBJ2-3	CASSNGLAATNTQYF	TGTGCCAGCAGTAACGGACTAGCCGCGACGAATACGCAGTATTTT
TRBV6-1	few	NA	TRBJ2-5	CASAAQGHSEETQYF	TGTGCCAGCGCGGCCCAGGGGCACTCAGAAGAGACCCAGTACTTC
TRBV4-3	NA	TRBD1	TRBJ1-1	CASSQVVDRGRGTEAFF	TGCGCCAGCAGCCAAGTCGTGGACAGGGGGCGAGGTACTGAAGCTTTCTTT
TRBV27	once	TRBD1	TRBJ1-1	CASSIKQGLGTEAFF	TGTGCCAGCAGTATAAAACAGGGGTTGGGCACTGAAGCTTTCTTT
TRBV7-9	NA	NA	TRBJ2-5	CASSFGQGLQTQYF	TGTGCCAGCAGCTTTGGGCAGGGGTTACAGACCCAGTACTTC
TRBV4-2	NA	NA	TRBJ2-7	CASSQDSGGLTYEQYF	TGTGCCAGCAGCCAAGATAGTGGCGGTCTTACCTACGAGCAGTACTTC
TRBV27	NA	NA	TRBJ2-7	CASSKERQDAYEQYF	TGTGCCAGCAGTAAAGAGAGACAGGATGCCTACGAGCAGTACTTC
TRBV27	NA	NA	TRBJ2-3	CASTLRGRKADTQYF	TGTGCCAGCACTTTGCGGGGGCGGAAGGCAGATACGCAGTATTTT
TRBV13	few	TRBD2	TRBJ2-7	CASSALAGEEGSYEQYF	TGTGCCAGCAGCGCACTAGCGGGAGAGGAAGGTTCCTACGAGCAGTACTTC
TRBV14	NA	NA	TRBJ1-1	CASSLGGGATEAFF	TGTGCCAGCAGCCTGGGGGGGGGCGCGACTGAAGCTTTCTTT
TRBV12-2	NA	NA	TRBJ2-7	CASRRRRGDYNHYEQYF	TGTGCAAGTCGCCGAAGGCGGGGGGATTACAACCACTACGAGCAGTACTTC
TRBV14	once	NA	TRBJ2-2	CASSPRMRLNTGELFF	TGTGCCAGCAGCCCCAGGATGCGCCTTAACACCGGGGAGCTGTTTTTT
TRBV27	NA	TRBD2	TRBJ2-7	CASSSQLAGSYEQYF	TGTGCCAGCAGTTCCCAACTAGCGGGATCCTACGAGCAGTACTTC
TRBV4-2	NA	NA	TRBJ2-2	CASSQEGQYTGELFF	TGTGCCAGCAGCCAAGAGGGGCAGTACACCGGGGAGCTGTTTTTT
TRBV5-6	NA	TRBD2	TRBJ2-7	CASSQGLAGGYEQYF	TGTGCCAGCTCCCAGGGGCTAGCGGGAGGCTACGAGCAGTACTTC
TRBV30	NA	NA	TRBJ2-5	CAWSGGRLALRGETQYF	TGTGCCTGGAGTGGGGGTCGGCTAGCGCTAAGGGGAGAGACCCAGTACTTC
TRBV6-5	NA	TRBD2	TRBJ2-7	CASGGLAGAYEQYF	TGTGCCAGCGGCGGACTAGCGGGAGCCTACGAGCAGTACTTC
TRBV5-8	NA	TRBD2	TRBJ2-3	CASRTGTSGTDTQYF	TGTGCCAGTCGTACCGGGACTAGCGGCACAGATACGCAGTATTTT
TRBV11-3	many	NA	TRBJ2-7	CASSLESDSSYEQYF	TGTGCCAGCAGCTTAGAAAGTGATAGCTCCTACGAGCAGTACTTC
TRBV13	NA	TRBD1	TRBJ2-7	CASSLRGQGYEQYF	TGTGCCAGCAGCCTGAGGGGACAGGGATACGAGCAGTACTTC
TRBV13	NA	NA	TRBJ1-1	CASSLGSNEAFF	TGTGCCAGCAGCTTAGGTTCTAATGAAGCTTTCTTT
TRBV28	NA	NA	TRBJ2-7	CASSSLTASSYEQYF	TGTGCCAGCAGTTCGCTGACAGCGAGCTCCTACGAGCAGTACTTC
TRBV7-8	NA	NA	TRBJ1-5	CASSSQVVGNQPQHF	TGTGCCAGCAGCTCACAGGTTGTGGGAAATCAGCCCCAGCATTTT
TRBV6-5	NA	NA	TRBJ2-7	CASSYLAGQISYEQYF	TGTGCCAGCAGTTACCTGGCGGGACAGATATCCTACGAGCAGTACTTC
TRBV5-4	NA	TRBD2	TRBJ2-1	CASSVRTGGPEEQFF	TGTGCCAGCAGCGTCAGGACGGGAGGTCCCGAGGAGCAGTTCTTC
TRBV6-6	NA	TRBD1	TRBJ2-7	CASSYSEQGAYEQYF	TGTGCCAGCAGTTACTCCGAGCAGGGGGCTTACGAGCAGTACTTC
TRBV5-4	NA	TRBD2	TRBJ2-3	CASSMWTSGTDTQYF	TGTGCCAGCAGCATGTGGACTAGCGGCACAGATACGCAGTATTTT
TRBV27	NA	NA	TRBJ2-1	CASRSLEIPGRNEQFF	TGTGCCAGCAGATCCCTGGAGATTCCAGGGAGGAATGAGCAGTTCTTC
TRBV7-6	few	NA	TRBJ2-7	CASSLSPTSASYEQYF	TGTGCCAGCAGCTTATCGCCGACTTCCGCTTCCTACGAGCAGTACTTC
TRBV2	NA	TRBD1	TRBJ1-4	CASREDRGREKLFF	TGTGCCAGCAGAGAAGACAGGGGGCGAGAAAAACTGTTTTTT
TRBV27	NA	TRBD1	TRBJ1-2	CASSLGPGTGYNGYTF	TGTGCCAGCAGTTTAGGCCCCGGGACAGGGTATAATGGCTACACCTTC
TRBV7-2	few	NA	TRBJ2-7	CASSLPNSYEQYF	TGTGCCAGCAGCTTACCCAACTCCTACGAGCAGTACTTC
TRBV6-5	NA	NA	TRBJ1-1	CARKTGRNTEAFF	TGTGCCAGAAAGACAGGAAGGAACACTGAAGCTTTCTTT
TRBV9	NA	NA	TRBJ1-2	CASSVATATNYGYTF	TGTGCCAGCAGCGTAGCGACAGCTACTAACTATGGCTACACCTTC
TRBV11-2	NA	NA	TRBJ2-7	CASSFNEQYF	TGTGCCAGCAGCTTTAACGAGCAGTACTTC
TRBV6-1	NA	TRBD2	TRBJ2-7	CASSGAGTSYEQYF	TGTGCCAGCAGTGGAGCCGGGACTAGCTACGAGCAGTACTTC